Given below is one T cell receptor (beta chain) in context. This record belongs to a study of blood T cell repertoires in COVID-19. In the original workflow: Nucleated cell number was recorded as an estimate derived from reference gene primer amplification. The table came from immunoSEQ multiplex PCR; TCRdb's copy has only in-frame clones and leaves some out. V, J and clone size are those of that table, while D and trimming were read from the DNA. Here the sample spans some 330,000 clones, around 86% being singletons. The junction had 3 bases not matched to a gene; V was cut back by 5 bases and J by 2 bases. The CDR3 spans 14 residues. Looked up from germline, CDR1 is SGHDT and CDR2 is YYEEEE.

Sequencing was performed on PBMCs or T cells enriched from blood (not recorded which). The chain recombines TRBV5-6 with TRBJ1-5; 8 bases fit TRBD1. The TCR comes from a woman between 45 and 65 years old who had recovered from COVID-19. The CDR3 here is CASSPGGGNQPQHF. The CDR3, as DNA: TGTGCCAGCAGTCCAGGGGGCGGCAATCAGCCCCAGCATTTT.